The T cell receptor (beta chain) described here comes from a study of T cell repertoires in cytomegalovirus infection. Study at large: Matching HLA type and CMV infection were both indicated by public TCR beta signatures. Broader study findings: Based on cumulative public TCR beta family frequency, carriers of CMV plus the relevant HLA were identified. In two of eight donors, the top clonotype was HLA-C-restricted CMV-specific.

V was clipped by 7 bases and J by 1 base, with 13 bases between them. In germline, CDR1 is MNHEY, CDR2 SVGAGI. This CDR3 has 14 residues. Via MiXCR, TCRdb re-called the reads, giving one row per CDR3 protein. The profile shows about 330,000 distinct CDR3 sequences, roughly 34% of them singletons. A note on this clonotype: What it binds is unknown.

V and J are TRBV6-5 and TRBJ1-1; the D gene is possibly TRBD1 (6 bases). The sample here was cultured PBMCs, taken from culture after CMV antigen stimulation. The receptor comes from a human donor in good health (CMV status not recorded). Some clones in this sample may be carry-over from other donors' samples. CDR3 residues: CASTHRGGNTEAFF. The CDR3 DNA sequence: TGTGCCAGCACTCATAGGGGGGGGAACACTGAAGCTTTCTTT.